These 17 T cell receptor beta chains originate from one sample sequenced in a study of blood T cell repertoires in COVID-19. Profiling relied on immunoSEQ multiplex PCR, and the TCRdb table lists in-frame clones only, not all of them. The sample lists over 150,000 clones, roughly 84% occurring once. The specimen was PBMCs or T cells enriched from blood (not recorded which). Receptors originate from a man between 40 and 49 years old who had recovered from COVID-19.

The chain joins TRBV18 to TRBJ2-2; 7 bases are a match to TRBD1. The CDR3 length is 15 residues. V gave up 2 bases and J gave up 2 bases; unmatched junction bases: 2. Per germline, CDR1 KGHSH and CDR2 LQKENI. CDR3 protein: CASSPRTGNTGELFF. The CDR3 nucleotides are TGTGCCAGCTCACCAAGGACAGGCAACACCGGGGAGCTGTTTTTT.

The rearrangement joins TRBV2 to TRBJ1-5; TRBD1 agrees at 11 bases. CDR3 size: 16 residues. The junction had 7 bases not matched to a gene; V was cut back by 6 bases and J by 3 bases. Per the germline V gene, CDR1 is SNHLY and CDR2 is FYNNEI. In nucleotides, the CDR3 is TGTGCCAGCAGGGGACCGGACAGGGGGCCCAATCAGCCCCAGCATTTT. Translated: CASRGPDRGPNQPQHF.

The chain couples TRBV14 to TRBJ1-1, with D perhaps matching TRBD1 (6 bases). This CDR3 region has 14 residues. Trimming took 3 bases from V and 2 from J, leaving 10 bases between them. Germline lookup yields CDR1 SGHDN and CDR2 FVKESK. DNA of the CDR3: TGTGCCAGCAGCCACCAACAGGGAAACACTGAAGCTTTCTTT. Encoded protein: CASSHQQGNTEAFF.

V and J are TRBV5-1 and TRBJ2-3; D gene unclear. Deletions cut 4 bases from V and 0 bases from J, with 9 bases between. Germline V gene lookup returns CDR1 SGHRS and CDR2 YFSETQ. The CDR3 is 14 residues long. For the CDR3, the DNA is TGCGCCAGCAGCCCCCGTTTTAGCACAGATACGCAGTATTTT. Translated: CASSPRFSTDTQYF.

This clone appeared a single time. The chain carries TRBV18 and TRBJ1-1; TRBD1 is a possible D gene (5 bases). The CDR3 consists of 16 residues. Trimming took off 2 bases at V and 1 base at J, with 14 bases between the two ends. CDR1 and CDR2 from the germline V gene are KGHSH and LQKENI. The DNA for the CDR3 is TGTGCCAGCTCACCAGTTAGCCTGGGGGGGAACACTGAAGCTTTCTTT. The encoded protein is CASSPVSLGGNTEAFF.

This rearrangement joins TRBV6-5 to TRBJ2-5, with a possible D match to TRBD1 (6 bases). The V and J ends lost 7 bases and 2 bases respectively, with 11 bases between them. Per germline, CDR1 MNHEY and CDR2 SVGAGI. CDR3 length equals 13 residues. The CDR3 DNA reads TGTGCCAGCACCAGGACAGATCAAGAGACCCAGTACTTC. As protein: CASTRTDQETQYF.

There are a few counts of this clone. The CDR3 nucleotides are TGCGCCAGCAACGACGAGGGGGGGGCCTACAATGAGCAGTTCTTC. Residues: CASNDEGGAYNEQFF. The chain links TRBV4-1 to TRBJ2-1; D possibly corresponds to TRBD2 (7 bases). There are 15 residues in the CDR3. Trimming removed 7 bases from V and 2 bases from J, with 15 bases in between. CDR1 MGHRA and CDR2 YSYEKL come from the germline V gene.

The chain carries TRBV5-1 and TRBJ1-2; the D gene is possibly TRBD1 (6 bases). V lost 5 bases to trimming and J lost 6 bases, with 17 bases between them. CDR1 and CDR2 (germline): SGHRS, YFSETQ. CDR3 size: 14 residues. In DNA form, the CDR3 reads TGCGCCAGCAGGGTAACAGGGAAAGGGGATGGCTACACCTTC. As protein: CASRVTGKGDGYTF.

This clone was found once. V gene TRBV14 combines with J gene TRBJ2-3, with 7 bases that match TRBD1. From germline, CDR1 is SGHDN and CDR2 FVKESK. This CDR3 is built from 12 residues. V gave up 4 bases and J gave up 9 bases; unmatched junction bases: 4. The CDR3 sequence: CASSRQGLTQYF. CDR3 sequence (DNA): TGTGCCAGCAGCCGACAGGGATTAACGCAGTATTTT.

This clone was seen once. Other DNA variants within this sample encode the same CDR3. This chain connects TRBV3-1 (or the pseudogene TRBV3-2) to TRBJ1-1, with D unclear. Germline CDR1 LGHDT, CDR2 YNNKEL (reference sequence). The CDR3 is made up of 13 amino acids. V was clipped by 1 base and J by 1 base, with 4 bases between them. DNA of the CDR3: TGTGCCAGCAGCCAAGGCAGGAACACTGAAGCTTTCTTT. This translates into CASSQGRNTEAFF.

The chain recombines TRBV5-1 with TRBJ1-1; 8 bases are a match to TRBD1. The CDR3 has 14 residues. With 3 bases clipped from V and 0 bases from J, the junction kept 1 base outside the gene matches. Germline CDR1 SGHRS, CDR2 YFSETQ. In DNA, the CDR3 is TGCGCCAGCAGCTGGGACAGGTTGAACACTGAAGCTTTCTTT. Translating gives CASSWDRLNTEAFF. The entire variable domain, with the rest obtained from reference TRBV5-1 and TRBJ1-1, is as follows: KAGVTQTPRYLIKTRGQQVTLSCSPISGHRSVSWYQQTPGQGLQFLFEYFSETQRNKGNFPGRFSGRQFSNSRSEMNVSTLELGDSALYLCASSWDRLNTEAFFGQGTRLTVV.

The chain has TRBV4-1 and TRBJ1-5, with a weak D call TRBD1 (5 bases). Trimming removed 0 bases from V and 4 bases from J, with 7 bases in between. Germline values: CDR1 MGHRA, CDR2 YSYEKL. This CDR3 comprises 14 residues. The CDR3 sequence: CASSQEGGNQPQHF. DNA for the CDR3: TGCGCCAGCAGCCAAGAGGGGGGTAATCAGCCCCAGCATTTT.

The J gene is TRBJ2-2, the V gene TRBV19; D is ambiguous. The CDR3 runs to 14 residues. V was cut by 2 bases and J by 7 bases, with 11 bases left in between. Germline values: CDR1 LNHDA, CDR2 SQIVND (reference sequence). The CDR3, as DNA: TGTGCCAGTAGTATAAGGCGAGGAATCGGGGAGCTGTTTTTT. The encoded protein is CASSIRRGIGELFF.

This clone showed up just once. This sequence joins TRBV4-2 and TRBJ1-2; 9 nucleotides line up with TRBD1. The ends lost 2 bases at V and 5 bases at J; junction bases unmatched: 3. The CDR3 is 14 residues long. Germline V gene data show CDR1 as LGHNA and CDR2 as YNFKEQ. For the CDR3, the DNA is TGTGCCAGCAGCCAAACGGGACAGGGTTATGGCTACACCTTC. It codes for CASSQTGQGYGYTF.

V and J are TRBV6-1 and TRBJ1-1, with 7 positions matching TRBD1. The germline gives CDR1 MNHNS, CDR2 SASEGT. J lost 11 bases, V lost 5 bases, and 8 bases had no gene match. This CDR3 spans 12 amino acids. CDR3 DNA sequence: TGTGCCAGCAGTCAGCAGGGGGTTGGTGCTTTCTTT. Translating it yields CASSQQGVGAFF.

This clone was observed a few times. The same CDR3 can be traced to other DNA sequences in this sample. The chain couples TRBV19 to TRBJ1-1, with 8 positions matching TRBD1. The CDR3 runs 13 residues. V was pared by 4 bases and J by 2 bases, with 0 bases of the junction left unmatched. Germline CDR1 is LNHDA and CDR2 is SQIVND (reference sequence). CDR3 amino acids: CASSTGGNTEAFF. The CDR3 region has the DNA TGTGCCAGTAGTACAGGGGGCAACACTGAAGCTTTCTTT. Full variable domain (outside the CDR3, taken from reference TRBV19 and TRBJ1-1): DGGITQSPKYLFRKEGQNVTLSCEQNLNHDAMYWYRQDPGQGLRLIYYSQIVNDFQKGDIAEGYSVSREKKESFPLTVTSAQKNPTAFYLCASSTGGNTEAFFGQGTRLTVV.

This clone was counted a few times. The V and J genes are TRBV3-1 (or the pseudogene TRBV3-2) and TRBJ2-7; the match to TRBD2 covers 11 bases. With V trimmed by 2 bases and J by 3 bases, 0 bases remained unmatched. This CDR3 region has 14 residues. Germline CDR1 is LGHDT and CDR2 is YNNKEL (reference sequence). In nucleotides, the CDR3 is TGTGCCAGCAGCCAACTAGCGGGGGGCTACGAGCAGTACTTC. Its translation: CASSQLAGGYEQYF.